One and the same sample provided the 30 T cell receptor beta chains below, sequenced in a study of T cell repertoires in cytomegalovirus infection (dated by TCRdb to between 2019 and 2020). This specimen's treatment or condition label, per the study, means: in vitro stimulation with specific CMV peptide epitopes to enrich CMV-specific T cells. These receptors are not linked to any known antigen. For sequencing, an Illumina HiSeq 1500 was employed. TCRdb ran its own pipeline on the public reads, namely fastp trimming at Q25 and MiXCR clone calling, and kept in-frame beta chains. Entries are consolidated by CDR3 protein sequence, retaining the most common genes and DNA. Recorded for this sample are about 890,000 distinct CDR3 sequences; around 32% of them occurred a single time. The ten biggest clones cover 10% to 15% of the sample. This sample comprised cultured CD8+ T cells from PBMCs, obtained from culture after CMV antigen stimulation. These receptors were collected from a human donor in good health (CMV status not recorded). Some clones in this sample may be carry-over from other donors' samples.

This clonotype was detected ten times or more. The CDR3 DNA is TGCGCCAGCAGCCAAGAAGATCGTACGCAGTATTTT. Its translation: CASSQEDRTQYF. V usage is TRBV4-1 and J usage is TRBJ2-3; no firm D call. Per the germline V gene, CDR1 is MGHRA and CDR2 is YSYEKL. This CDR3 is built from 12 residues. V was pared by 0 bases and J by 8 bases, with 6 bases between.

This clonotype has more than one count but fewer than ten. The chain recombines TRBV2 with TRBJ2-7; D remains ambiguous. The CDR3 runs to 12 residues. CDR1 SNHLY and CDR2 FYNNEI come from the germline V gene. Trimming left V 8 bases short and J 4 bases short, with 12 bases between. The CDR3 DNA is TGTGCCAGCTTGACCGGTAGATACGAGCAGTACGTC. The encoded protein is CASLTGRYEQYV.

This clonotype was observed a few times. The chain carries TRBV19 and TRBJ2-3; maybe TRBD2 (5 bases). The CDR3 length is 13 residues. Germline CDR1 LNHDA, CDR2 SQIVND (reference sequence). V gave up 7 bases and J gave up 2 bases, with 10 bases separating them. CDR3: CASMRGYTDTQYF. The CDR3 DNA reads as TGTGCCAGTATGCGAGGGTACACAGATACGCAGTATTTT.

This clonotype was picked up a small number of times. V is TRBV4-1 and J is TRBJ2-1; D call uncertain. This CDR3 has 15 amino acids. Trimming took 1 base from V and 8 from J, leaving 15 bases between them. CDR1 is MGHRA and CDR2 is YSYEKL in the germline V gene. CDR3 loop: CASSQVPPTVDEQFF. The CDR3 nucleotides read TGCGCCAGCAGCCAAGTTCCACCCACGGTCGATGAGCAGTTCTTC.

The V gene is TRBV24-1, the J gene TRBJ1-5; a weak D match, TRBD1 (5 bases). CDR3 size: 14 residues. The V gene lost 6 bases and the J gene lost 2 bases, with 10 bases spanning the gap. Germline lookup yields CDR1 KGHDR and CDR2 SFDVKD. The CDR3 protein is CATSQGFGNQPQHF. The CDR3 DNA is TGTGCCACCAGTCAGGGTTTTGGCAATCAGCCCCAGCATTTT.

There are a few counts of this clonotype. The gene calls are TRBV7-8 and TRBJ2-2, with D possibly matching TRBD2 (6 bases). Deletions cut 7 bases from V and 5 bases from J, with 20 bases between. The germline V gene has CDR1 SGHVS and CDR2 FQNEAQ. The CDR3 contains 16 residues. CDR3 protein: CASILKLGGGTGELFF. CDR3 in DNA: TGTGCCAGCATCCTCAAATTGGGAGGTGGGACCGGGGAGCTGTTTTTT.

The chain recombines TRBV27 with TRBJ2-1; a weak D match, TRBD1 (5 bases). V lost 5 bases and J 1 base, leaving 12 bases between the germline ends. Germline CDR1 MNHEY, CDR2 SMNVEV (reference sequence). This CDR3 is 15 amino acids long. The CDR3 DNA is TGTGCCAGCAGTGCCTGGCCAGGGTCCTACAATGAGCAGTTCTTC. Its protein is CASSAWPGSYNEQFF.

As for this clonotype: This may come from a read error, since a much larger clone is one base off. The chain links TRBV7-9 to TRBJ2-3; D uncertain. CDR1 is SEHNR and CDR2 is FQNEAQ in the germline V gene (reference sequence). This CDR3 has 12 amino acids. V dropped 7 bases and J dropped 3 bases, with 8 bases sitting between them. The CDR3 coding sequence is TGTGCCAGCAACATCTTTACAGATACGCAGTATTTT. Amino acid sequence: CASNIFTDTQYF.

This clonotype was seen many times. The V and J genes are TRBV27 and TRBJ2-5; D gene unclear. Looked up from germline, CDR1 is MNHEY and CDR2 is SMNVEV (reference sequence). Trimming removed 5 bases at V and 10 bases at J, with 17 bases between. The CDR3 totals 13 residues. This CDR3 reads CASSLSSGLSQYF. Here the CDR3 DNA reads TGTGCCAGCAGTCTCTCCTCAGGATTGAGCCAGTACTTC.

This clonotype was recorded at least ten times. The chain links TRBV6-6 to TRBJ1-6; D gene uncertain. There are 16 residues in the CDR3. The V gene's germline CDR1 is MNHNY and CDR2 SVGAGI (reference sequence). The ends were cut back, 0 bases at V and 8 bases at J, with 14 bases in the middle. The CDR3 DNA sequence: TGTGCCAGCAGTTACTCGACTGGGGATGGGTATTCACCCCTCCACTTT. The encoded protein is CASSYSTGDGYSPLHF.

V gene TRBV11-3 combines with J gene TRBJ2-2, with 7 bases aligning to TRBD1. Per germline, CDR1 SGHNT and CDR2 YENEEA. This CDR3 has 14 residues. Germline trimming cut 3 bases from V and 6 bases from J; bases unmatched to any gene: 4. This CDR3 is CASSFYRGAGELFF. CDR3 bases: TGTGCCAGCAGCTTCTACAGGGGCGCCGGGGAGCTGTTTTTT.

The CDR3 sequence is CASSPHRETQETQYF. As DNA, the CDR3 is TGTGCCAGCAGTCCACACAGGGAAACCCAAGAGACCCAGTACTTC. J is TRBJ2-5 and V is TRBV27, with D possibly matching TRBD1 (6 bases). The CDR3 consists of 15 residues. Germline V gives CDR1 MNHEY, CDR2 SMNVEV (reference sequence). V gave up 5 bases and J gave up 1 base, with 14 bases separating them.

CDR3 sequence: CASSYSIGDYNEKLFF. The CDR3 region has the DNA TGTGCCAGCAGTTACTCGATAGGGGATTATAATGAAAAACTGTTTTTT. This rearrangement joins TRBV6-5 to TRBJ1-4; TRBD1 is a possible D gene (5 bases). Trimming took off 0 bases at V and 4 bases at J, with 12 bases between the two ends. The germline V gene encodes CDR1 MNHEY and CDR2 SVGAGI. The CDR3 spans 16 residues.

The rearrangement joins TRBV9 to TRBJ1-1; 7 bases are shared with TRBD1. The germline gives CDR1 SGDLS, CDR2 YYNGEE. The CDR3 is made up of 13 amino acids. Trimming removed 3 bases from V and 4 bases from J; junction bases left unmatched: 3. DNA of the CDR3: TGTGCCAGCAGCGCACAGGGGCCCACTGAAGCTTTCTTT. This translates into CASSAQGPTEAFF.

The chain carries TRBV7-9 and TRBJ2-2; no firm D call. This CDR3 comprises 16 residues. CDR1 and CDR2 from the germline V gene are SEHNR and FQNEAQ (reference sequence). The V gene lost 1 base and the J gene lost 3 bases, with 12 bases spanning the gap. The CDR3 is CASSLDLSEYTGELFF. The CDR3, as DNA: TGTGCCAGCAGCTTAGATCTCTCGGAGTACACCGGGGAGCTGTTTTTT.

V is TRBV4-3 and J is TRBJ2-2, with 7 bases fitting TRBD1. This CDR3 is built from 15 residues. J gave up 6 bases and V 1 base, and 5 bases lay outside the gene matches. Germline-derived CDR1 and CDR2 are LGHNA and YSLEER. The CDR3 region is CASSQVYRGAGELFF. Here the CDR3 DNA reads TGCGCCAGCAGCCAAGTATACAGGGGAGCCGGGGAGCTGTTTTTT.

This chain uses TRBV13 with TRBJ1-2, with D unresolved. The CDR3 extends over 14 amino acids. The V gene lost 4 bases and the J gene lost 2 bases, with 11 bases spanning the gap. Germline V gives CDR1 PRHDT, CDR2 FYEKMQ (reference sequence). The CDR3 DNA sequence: TGTGCCAGCAGCTCTTTTTCGGGGAACTATGGCTACACCTTC. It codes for CASSSFSGNYGYTF.

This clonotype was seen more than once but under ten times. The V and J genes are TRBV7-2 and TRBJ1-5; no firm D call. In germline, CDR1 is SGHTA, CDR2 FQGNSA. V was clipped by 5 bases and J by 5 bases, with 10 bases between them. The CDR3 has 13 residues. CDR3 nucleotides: TGTGCCAGCAGCAAGGACGGCGATCAGCCCCAGCATTTT. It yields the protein CASSKDGDQPQHF.

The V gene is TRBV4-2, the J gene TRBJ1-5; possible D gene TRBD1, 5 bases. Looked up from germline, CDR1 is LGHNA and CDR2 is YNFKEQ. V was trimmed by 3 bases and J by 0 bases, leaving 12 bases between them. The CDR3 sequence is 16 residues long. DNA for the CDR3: TGTGCCAGCAGCCAGGGACCCTGGGATAGCAATCAGCCCCAGCATTTT. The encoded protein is CASSQGPWDSNQPQHF.

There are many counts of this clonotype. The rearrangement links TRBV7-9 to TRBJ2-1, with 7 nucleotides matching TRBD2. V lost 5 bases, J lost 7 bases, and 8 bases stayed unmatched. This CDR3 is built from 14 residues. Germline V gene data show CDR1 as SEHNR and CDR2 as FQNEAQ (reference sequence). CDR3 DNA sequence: TGTGCCAGCAGCAACACCGGGACTAAGAATGAGCAGTTCTTC. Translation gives CASSNTGTKNEQFF.

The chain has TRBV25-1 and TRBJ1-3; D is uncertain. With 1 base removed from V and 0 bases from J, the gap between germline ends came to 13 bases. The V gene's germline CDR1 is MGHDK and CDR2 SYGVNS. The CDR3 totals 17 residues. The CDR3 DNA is TGTGCCAGCAGTGAATTTTTTGAGTCCGACTCTGGAAACACCATATATTTT. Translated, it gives CASSEFFESDSGNTIYF.

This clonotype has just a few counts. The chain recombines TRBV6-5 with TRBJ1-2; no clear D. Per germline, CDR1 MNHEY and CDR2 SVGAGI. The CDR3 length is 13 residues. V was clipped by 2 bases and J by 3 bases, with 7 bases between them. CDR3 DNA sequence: TGTGCCAGCAGTTACGGGCGGGACTATGGCTACACCTTC. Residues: CASSYGRDYGYTF.

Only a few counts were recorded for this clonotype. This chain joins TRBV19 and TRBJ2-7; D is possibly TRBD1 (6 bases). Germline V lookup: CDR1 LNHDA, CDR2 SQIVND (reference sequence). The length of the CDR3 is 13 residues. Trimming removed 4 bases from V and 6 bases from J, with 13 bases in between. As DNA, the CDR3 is TGTGCCAGTAGTACAACAGGGAACAGCGAGCAGTACGTC. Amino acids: CASSTTGNSEQYV.

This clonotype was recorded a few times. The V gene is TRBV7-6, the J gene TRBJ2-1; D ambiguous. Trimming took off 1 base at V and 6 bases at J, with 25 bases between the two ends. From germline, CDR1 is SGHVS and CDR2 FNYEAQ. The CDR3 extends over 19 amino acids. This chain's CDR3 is CASSLETHFNPPPRNEQFF. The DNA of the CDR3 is TGTGCCAGCAGCTTAGAGACACATTTTAATCCCCCCCCCCGCAATGAGCAGTTCTTC.

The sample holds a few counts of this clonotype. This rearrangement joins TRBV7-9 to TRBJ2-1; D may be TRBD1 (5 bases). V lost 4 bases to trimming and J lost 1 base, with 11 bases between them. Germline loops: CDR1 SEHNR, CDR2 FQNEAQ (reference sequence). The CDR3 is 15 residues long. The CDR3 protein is CASSSPTVSYNEQFF. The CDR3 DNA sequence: TGTGCCAGCAGCTCCCCGACAGTTTCCTACAATGAGCAGTTCTTC. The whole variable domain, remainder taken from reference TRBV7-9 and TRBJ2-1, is DTGVSQNPRHKITKRGQNVTFRCDPISEHNRLYWYRQTLGQGPEFLTYFQNEAQLEKSRLLSDRFSAERPKGSFSTLEIQRTEQGDSAMYLCASSSPTVSYNEQFFGPGTRLTVL.

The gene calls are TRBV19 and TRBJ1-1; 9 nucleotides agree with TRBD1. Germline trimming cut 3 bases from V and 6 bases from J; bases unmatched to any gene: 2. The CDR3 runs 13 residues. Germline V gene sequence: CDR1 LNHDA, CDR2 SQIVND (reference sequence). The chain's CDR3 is CASSMGQGAEAFF. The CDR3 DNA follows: TGTGCCAGTAGTATGGGACAGGGCGCTGAAGCTTTCTTT. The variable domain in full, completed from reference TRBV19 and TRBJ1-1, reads DGGITQSPKYLFRKEGQNVTLSCEQNLNHDAMYWYRQDPGQGLRLIYYSQIVNDFQKGDIAEGYSVSREKKESFPLTVTSAQKNPTAFYLCASSMGQGAEAFFGQGTRLTVV.

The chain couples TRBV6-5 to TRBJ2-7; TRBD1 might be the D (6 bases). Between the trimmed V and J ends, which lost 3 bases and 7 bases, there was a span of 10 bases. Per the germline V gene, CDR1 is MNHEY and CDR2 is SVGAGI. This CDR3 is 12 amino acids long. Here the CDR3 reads CASSYVGAEQYF. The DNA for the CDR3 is TGTGCCAGCAGTTATGTGGGGGCAGAGCAGTACTTC.

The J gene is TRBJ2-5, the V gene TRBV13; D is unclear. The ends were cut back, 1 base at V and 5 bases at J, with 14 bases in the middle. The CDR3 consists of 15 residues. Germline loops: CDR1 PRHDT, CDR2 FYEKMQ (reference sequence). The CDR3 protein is CASSLATLLGETQYF. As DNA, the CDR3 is TGTGCCAGCAGCTTAGCAACTCTTCTGGGGGAGACCCAGTACTTC.

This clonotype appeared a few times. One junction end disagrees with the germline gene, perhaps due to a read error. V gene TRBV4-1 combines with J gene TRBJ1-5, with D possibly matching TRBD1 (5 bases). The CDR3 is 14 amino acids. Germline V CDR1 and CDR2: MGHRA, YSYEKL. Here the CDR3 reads CASSQTGANQPQHF. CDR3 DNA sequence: TGTGCCAGCAGCCAGACCGGGGCGAATCAGCCCCAGCATTTT.

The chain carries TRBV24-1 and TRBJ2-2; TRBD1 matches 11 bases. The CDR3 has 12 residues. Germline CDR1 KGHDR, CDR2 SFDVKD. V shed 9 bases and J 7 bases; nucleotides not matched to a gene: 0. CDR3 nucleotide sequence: TGTGCCACCGGGACAGGGGGCGGGGAGCTGTTTTTT. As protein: CATGTGGGELFF.